This T cell receptor (beta chain) is from a study of cytomegalovirus exposure and HLA in healthy donors. Study-wide results and limits: Usually a TCR sequence was rare, but some public TCRs were found in many donors. Only CMV serostatus was available as immune exposure information. The classifier reportedly diagnosed cytomegalovirus status with high sensitivity and specificity.

The germline CDR1 and CDR2 sequences are MGHRA and YSYEKL. This CDR3 contains 16 residues. V dropped 1 base and J dropped 4 bases, with 11 bases sitting between them. About this clone itself: What it binds is unknown.

The PCR was carried out with 60 Vbeta primers and 13 Jbeta primers. Data came from immunoSEQ multiplex PCR; TCRdb stores just in-frame clones and leaves some out. The sample holds around 110,000 clones, 81% seen once. The chain employs TRBV4-1 and TRBJ2-6; D possibly corresponds to TRBD2 (5 bases). The TCR was taken from a woman aged 25 to 39 in good health and CMV-seronegative. The sample taken for sequencing was PBMCs. CDR3 in amino acids: CASSQVSAAGANVLTF. In DNA, the CDR3 is TGCGCCAGCAGCCAAGTGTCAGCGGCCGGGGCCAACGTCCTGACTTTC.